This T cell receptor beta chain was profiled in a study of CD8+ T cells in alopecia areata. In the study overall: Twice daily, treated patients received 5 to 10 mg of oral tofacitinib. Study-wide results and limits: An increase in clonality over normal scalp was evident in lesional scalp, especially alopecia totalis/universalis.

As the sequencing template, cDNA was produced by extracting RNA and reverse transcribing it. Generated by immunoSEQ multiplex PCR, the TCRdb table keeps only in-frame clones and is missing some. The sample carries fewer than 250,000 clones, 57% recorded once. As to this clone: Its specificity is not known.

Researchers took lesional scalp punch biopsies and peripheral blood from people who were alopecia areata patients. V gave up 3 bases and J gave up 6 bases, with 14 bases separating them. From germline, CDR1 is MGHRA and CDR2 YSYEKL. This CDR3 has 14 residues. Sequenced here: CD4+ T cells sorted from blood, sampled at week 0. This rearrangement joins TRBV4-1 to TRBJ1-1; no reliable D call. This sequence was found in a human donor with alopecia areata. The CDR3 loop is CASSQRAVGSEAFF. The CDR3 DNA is TGCGCCAGCAGCCAGAGGGCGGTTGGTTCTGAAGCTTTCTTT.